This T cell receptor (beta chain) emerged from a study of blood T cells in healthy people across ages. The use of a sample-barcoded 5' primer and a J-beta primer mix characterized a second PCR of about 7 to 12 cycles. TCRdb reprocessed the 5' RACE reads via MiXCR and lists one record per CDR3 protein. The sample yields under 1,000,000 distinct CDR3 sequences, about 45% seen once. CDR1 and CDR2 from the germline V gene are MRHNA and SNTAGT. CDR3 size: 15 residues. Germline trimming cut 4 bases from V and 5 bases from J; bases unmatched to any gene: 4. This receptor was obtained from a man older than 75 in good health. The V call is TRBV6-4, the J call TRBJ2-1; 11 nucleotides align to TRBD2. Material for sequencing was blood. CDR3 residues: CASSALAGVHNEQFF. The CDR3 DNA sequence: TGTGCCAGCAGTGCACTAGCGGGAGTCCACAATGAGCAGTTCTTC.